Below are 5 T cell receptor beta chains sequenced from a single sample in a study of T cell responses to AZD1222 COVID-19 vaccine (dated by TCRdb to about 2021). The time point label on this specimen signifies: baseline before first vaccination. Library method: the immunoSEQ multiplex PCR assay. TCRdb holds this immuneACCESS table with in-frame rearrangements only. Some clones are missing; in checked studies, unresolved V genes explain under half, and the rest has no known cause. This sample holds more than 150,000 clones; 85% to 95% were observed only once. The ten largest clonotypes hold about 9.4% of the sample. The sample was peripheral blood, taken on day 0 of AZD1222 vaccination. Source of these receptors: an adult in good health.

The chain couples TRBV4-3 to TRBJ1-2; D not certain. Trimming removed 6 bases from V and 2 bases from J, with 16 bases in between. Germline V CDR1 and CDR2: LGHNA, YSLEER. This CDR3 is 15 amino acids long. The CDR3 DNA follows: TGCGCCAGCAGTGAAGAGACACTCCAGAACTATGGCTACACCTTC. It is translated as CASSEETLQNYGYTF.

The chain is built from TRBV29-1 and TRBJ1-1; D call uncertain. This CDR3 is 10 amino acids long. Germline CDR1 and CDR2: SQVTM and ANQGSEA. Between the trimmed V and J ends, which lost 4 bases and 8 bases, there was a span of 8 bases. CDR3 loop: CSVVSVEAFF. The CDR3, as DNA: TGCAGCGTTGTTAGTGTAGAAGCTTTCTTT.

V is TRBV5-4 and J is TRBJ2-2; 10 positions match TRBD1. The CDR3 has 16 amino acids. Germline CDR1 is SGHNT and CDR2 is YYREEE (reference sequence). Germline trimming cut 3 bases from V and 4 bases from J; bases unmatched to any gene: 6. The CDR3 region has the DNA TGTGCCAGCAGCTCCGACAGGGGGCGGGGCACCGGGGAGCTGTTTTTT. Encoded protein: CASSSDRGRGTGELFF.

The chain couples TRBV21-1 to TRBJ2-3; the listed D gene, TRBD2, was not tested against the DNA. TRBV21-1 is listed as a pseudogene. The CDR3 covers 17 residues. Here the CDR3 reads CALPIIAGMWGTDTQYF. The CDR3 bases are TGTGCCCTACCCATCATAGCGGGGATGTGGGGCACAGATACGCAGTATTTT.

This rearrangement joins TRBV30 to TRBJ1-5; no firm D call. V lost 0 bases, J lost 3 bases, and 18 bases lay in between. The CDR3 consists of 17 residues. Germline CDR1 is GTSNPN and CDR2 is SVGIG (reference sequence). Written as DNA, the CDR3 is TGTGCCTGGAGTGTCCGACGGGGAGGCGCTTTCAATCAGCCCCAGCATTTT. It translates to CAWSVRRGGAFNQPQHF.